The T cell receptor (beta chain) described here comes from a study of identifying expanded T cells in peripheral blood. Deletions cut 4 bases from V and 3 bases from J, with 15 bases between. Germline CDR1 and CDR2: SGHNT and YENEEA. This CDR3 is 15 amino acids long. The protocol was immunoSEQ multiplex PCR, while the TCRdb copy is restricted to in-frame clones and leaves out a portion. This sample has 130,000 or so clones, with about four fifths found just once. Overall study results and limits: Over around two and four weeks, about 15 and 19 clones changed, versus around 1.1 between replicates. Across healthy donors, higher total template counts meant significantly greater roughly two-week count variance.

Details on this clone: What it binds is unknown.

Healthy donors had no documented immune events, such as infections, while sampled. The material sequenced was blood. The receptor was derived from a person between 18 and 75 years old in good health. V usage is TRBV11-3 and J usage is TRBJ1-1; perhaps TRBD1 as D (5 bases). This CDR3 is CASSSTDWGDTEAFF. The CDR3 region has the DNA TGTGCCAGCAGCTCCACCGACTGGGGGGACACTGAAGCTTTCTTT.